These 17 T cell receptor beta chains were sequenced from one sample in a study of T cells after yellow fever vaccination. TCRdb itself ran the 5' RACE reads through MiXCR, one entry per CDR3 protein. Among about 340,000 distinct CDR3 sequences listed, approximately 4.2% were seen once. This specimen was PBMCs, taken 5 days after the yellow fever booster vaccination. The receptors were sampled from a man between 18 and 35 years old who received the YFV17D yellow fever vaccine.

This chain connects TRBV9 to TRBJ2-3; D unclear. This CDR3 region has 13 residues. V gave up 0 bases and J gave up 5 bases, with 7 bases separating them. CDR1 and CDR2 (germline): SGDLS, YYNGEE. For the CDR3, the DNA is TGTGCCAGCAGCGTAGGGCAACTAGATACGCAGTATTTT. Encoded protein: CASSVGQLDTQYF. The full variable domain, rest sourced from reference TRBV9 and TRBJ2-3, is DSGVTQTPKHLITATGQRVTLRCSPRSGDLSVYWYQQSLDQGLQFLIQYYNGEERAKGNILERFSAQQFPDLHSELNLSSLELGDSALYFCASSVGQLDTQYFGPGTRLTVL.

The chain links TRBV7-9 to TRBJ1-2; 10 positions match TRBD1. The germline CDR1 and CDR2 sequences are SEHNR and FQNEAQ (reference sequence). Unmatched junction bases numbered 11, after V lost 5 bases and J lost 2 bases. The CDR3 has 17 residues. Here the CDR3 reads CASSLLGQGELNYGYTF. The CDR3 DNA is TGTGCCAGCAGCCTCCTCGGACAGGGGGAGTTGAACTATGGCTACACCTTC.

This clonotype was observed at least ten times. The chain joins TRBV3-1 to TRBJ2-5; TRBD2 is a possible D gene (6 bases). The CDR3 sequence is 14 residues long. Trimming stripped 1 base from V and 5 bases from J, with 11 bases between. Per germline, CDR1 LGHDT and CDR2 YNNKEL (reference sequence). The CDR3, as DNA: TGTGCCAGCAGCCAAGCTGGGGAGGAGGAGACCCAGTACTTC. This translates into CASSQAGEEETQYF.

This clonotype was recorded many times. The rearrangement joins TRBV15 to TRBJ2-5; 9 bases fit TRBD2. CDR1 is LNHNV and CDR2 is YYDKDF in the germline V gene (reference sequence). The CDR3 has 17 residues. V lost 0 bases to trimming and J lost 4 bases; unmatched junction nucleotides: 9. CDR3 in DNA: TGTGCCACCAGCAGAGAAAAAATTAGCGGGGGCGGAGAGACCCAGTACTTC. Amino acids: CATSREKISGGGETQYF.

This clonotype was observed many times. The gene calls are TRBV5-1 and TRBJ1-3; unclear D gene. Trimming took 7 bases from V and 1 from J, leaving 12 bases between them. Germline-derived CDR1 and CDR2 are SGHRS and YFSETQ. CDR3 length: 14 residues. CDR3 sequence: CASAPGGSGNTIYF. CDR3 nucleotide sequence: TGCGCCAGCGCCCCAGGAGGGTCTGGAAACACCATATATTTT.

The V and J genes are TRBV18 and TRBJ1-1; D might be TRBD1 (5 bases). Trimming removed 5 bases from V and 1 base from J, with 14 bases in between. Germline CDR1 is KGHSH and CDR2 is LQKENI. The CDR3 contains 15 residues. CDR3 nucleotides: TGTGCCAGCTCATCCCCGCCAGGGAGGAACACTGAAGCTTTCTTT. Translating gives CASSSPPGRNTEAFF.

V usage is TRBV7-9 and J usage is TRBJ1-1; possibly TRBD1 for D (5 bases). From germline, CDR1 is SEHNR and CDR2 FQNEAQ (reference sequence). V lost 7 bases to trimming and J lost 4 bases, with 22 bases between them. The CDR3 spans 16 residues. The CDR3 coding sequence is TGTGCCAGCATCCCCCCTCACCACCGGGGGGGCACTGAAGCTTTCTTT. Protein sequence: CASIPPHHRGGTEAFF. Filled out from reference TRBV7-9 and TRBJ1-1, the complete variable domain reads DTGVSQNPRHKITKRGQNVTFRCDPISEHNRLYWYRQTLGQGPEFLTYFQNEAQLEKSRLLSDRFSAERPKGSFSTLEIQRTEQGDSAMYLCASIPPHHRGGTEAFFGQGTRLTVV.

This clonotype was counted many times. This sequence joins TRBV20-1 and TRBJ1-6, with a weak D call TRBD1 (5 bases). This CDR3 is 14 amino acids long. Germline V gene sequence: CDR1 DFQATT, CDR2 SNEGSKA (reference sequence). The V gene lost 4 bases and the J gene lost 7 bases, with 14 bases spanning the gap. The CDR3 sequence is CSATPGTGNSPLHF. The DNA for the CDR3 is TGCAGTGCTACCCCCGGGACGGGGAATTCACCCCTCCACTTT.

The chain uses TRBV7-2 and TRBJ2-1; 8 nucleotides line up with TRBD2. This CDR3 spans 14 amino acids. CDR1 and CDR2 from the germline V gene are SGHTA and FQGNSA. J lost 7 bases, V lost 1 base, and 3 bases had no gene match. The CDR3 protein is CASSLGGGKNEQFF. The CDR3 region has the DNA TGTGCCAGCAGCTTAGGCGGGGGGAAAAATGAGCAGTTCTTC. Together with reference TRBV7-2 and TRBJ2-1, the CDR3 gives the full variable domain: GAGVSQSPSNKVTEKGKDVELRCDPISGHTALYWYRQSLGQGLEFLIYFQGNSAPDKSGLPSDRFSAERTGGSVSTLTIQRTQQEDSAVYLCASSLGGGKNEQFFGPGTRLTVL.

The J gene is TRBJ1-6, the V gene TRBV30; TRBD1 matches at 11 bases. The CDR3 runs to 15 residues. The V and J ends lost 7 bases and 7 bases, in that order; junction bases with no gene match: 9. Germline V gene data show CDR1 as GTSNPN and CDR2 as SVGIG (reference sequence). The CDR3: CASGTGGSLNSPLHF. CDR3 nucleotides: TGTGCCTCTGGGACAGGGGGTTCTTTAAATTCACCCCTCCACTTT.

This clonotype was counted many times. V gene TRBV6-2 or TRBV6-3 combines with J gene TRBJ1-2, with D maybe TRBD1 (5 bases). V dropped 2 bases and J dropped 4 bases, with 8 bases sitting between them. The germline gives CDR1 MNHEY, CDR2 SVGEGT. The CDR3 has 13 amino acids. For the CDR3, the DNA is TGTGCCAGCAGTTACACAGGCTCCTATGGCTACACCTTC. This encodes CASSYTGSYGYTF.

This clonotype occurred a few times. This chain uses TRBV29-1 with TRBJ2-1; weak D call: TRBD2 (6 bases). V shed 3 bases and J shed 7 bases, with 13 bases lying between them. The CDR3 is 13 residues long. The germline CDR1 and CDR2 sequences are SQVTM and ANQGSEA. CDR3 protein: CSVDGRAGNEQFF. CDR3 coding DNA: TGCAGCGTTGATGGCAGGGCGGGGAATGAGCAGTTCTTC.

This clonotype has at least ten counts. This chain links TRBV20-1 with TRBJ2-7, with D tentatively TRBD1 (6 bases). The CDR3 has 12 residues. The germline CDR1 and CDR2 sequences are DFQATT and SNEGSKA (reference sequence). V was pared by 3 bases and J by 5 bases, with 11 bases between. CDR3 DNA: TGCAGTGCTAGGGACAGTTTAAACGAGCAGTACGTC. Translating gives CSARDSLNEQYV.

This clonotype appeared many times. This chain connects TRBV5-1 to TRBJ2-5; no firm D call. The CDR3 covers 12 residues. The V gene's germline CDR1 is SGHRS and CDR2 YFSETQ. Trimming shortened V by 4 bases and J by 5 bases, and 9 bases separated the two germline ends. The CDR3 DNA reads as TGCGCCAGCAGCCCGGAAGGGGAGACCCAGTACTTC. It codes for CASSPEGETQYF.

Ten or more counts support this clonotype. V gene TRBV6-5 combines with J gene TRBJ2-7, with 9 bases fitting TRBD1. The length of the CDR3 is 14 residues. The J segment lost 7 bases and the V segment lost 5 bases, leaving 9 bases of the junction unmatched. Germline V gene lookup returns CDR1 MNHEY and CDR2 SVGAGI. CDR3 DNA sequence: TGTGCCAGCAGTCCGGGACAGGGAGTGGGAGAGCAGTACGTC. Amino acids: CASSPGQGVGEQYV.

This clonotype was seen only a few times. This chain connects TRBV7-2 to TRBJ2-3, with 13 positions matching TRBD2. Germline loops: CDR1 SGHTA, CDR2 FQGNSA. J gave up 2 bases and V 5 bases, and 4 bases lay outside the gene matches. The CDR3 consists of 16 residues. The DNA of the CDR3 is TGTGCCAGCAGCCATGGGACTAGCGGGACCACAGATACGCAGTATTTT. It encodes CASSHGTSGTTDTQYF.

The rearrangement links TRBV18 to TRBJ2-1; 14 bases are shared with TRBD2. The CDR3 consists of 15 residues. The germline gives CDR1 KGHSH, CDR2 LQKENI. With 0 bases clipped from V and 9 bases from J, the junction kept 1 base outside the gene matches. CDR3 protein: CASSPPGLAGVEQFF. Written as DNA, the CDR3 is TGTGCCAGCTCACCACCGGGACTAGCGGGGGTTGAGCAGTTCTTC.